A single sample is the source of the 4 T cell receptor beta chains below, sequenced in a study of tissue T cells after allogeneic stem cell transplantation (dated by TCRdb to between 2022 and 2023). The intended sense of this specimen's time point label: mouse harvest day 14 after allogeneic transplant. Each mouse graft, delivered by tail vein injection, combined 10^6 splenic CD5+ T cells with 10^7 T-cell-depleted bone marrow cells. Libraries were constructed by the immunoSEQ multiplex PCR assay. This is the immuneACCESS table as TCRdb keeps it, with only in-frame sequences that have V and J called. A part of the clones is gone; compared with another copy, unresolved V genes explain less than half, and the rest is unexplained. This sample has thousands of clones in its table, and roughly 30% of those were observed once. The top ten hold approximately 4.4% of the sample. Source material: skin. These TCRs come from a female BALB/c mouse given C57BL/6 T cells with graft-versus-host disease after an allogeneic hematopoietic cell transplant.

By proportion, this clone is medium-sized. Mouse names are used for the genes. The CDR3 is cut off 1 residue early in the read; its end comes from the germline J gene. The chain recombines TRBV3 with TRBJ2-1, with 9 bases aligning to TRBD1. V shed 5 bases and J 4 bases; nucleotides not matched to a gene: 6. Germline V gene sequence: CDR1 SNHLY, CDR2 FYNGKV (reference sequence). The CDR3 has 15 amino acids. The CDR3 reads CASSTQGARYAEQFF. CDR3 DNA, as far as it was read: TGTGCCAGCAGCACACAGGGGGCGAGATATGCTGAGCAGTTC.

This clone was observed a handful of times. Mouse names are used for the genes. The sequenced fragment ends 1 residue before the CDR3 boundary, so the rest is inferred from the germline J gene. The J gene is TRBJ2-5, the V gene TRBV31; D unresolved. Germline V gives CDR1 GKSSPN, CDR2 SITVG. CDR3 length equals 13 residues. Trimming left V 0 bases short and J 3 bases short, with 7 bases between. The sequenced CDR3 bases are TGTGCCTGGAGTCTAGAGGGACAAGACACCCAGTAC. It is translated as CAWSLEGQDTQY. The CDR3 reads in full as CAWSLEGQDTQYF.

This clone rates as medium-sized. Genes here carry mouse names. Sequencing ends 1 residue short of the CDR3 end; the germline J gene provides the rest. The chain carries TRBV24 and TRBJ2-5; 10 bases map to TRBD1. This CDR3 is 16 amino acids long. CDR1 is KGHTA and CDR2 is FRNEEI in the germline V gene. V dropped 0 bases and J dropped 3; count of bases not matched to a gene: 3. The DNA read from the CDR3 is TGTGCCAGCAGTCTGTATGGGGACAGGGGACAAGACACCCAGTAC. Its protein product is CASSLYGDRGQDTQY. The CDR3 in full is CASSLYGDRGQDTQYF.

By sample share, this clone is medium-sized. Gene names refer to mouse genes. The read is 1 residue too short to cover the CDR3 end, so that end is filled in from the germline J gene. The J gene is TRBJ2-5, the V gene TRBV31; 7 positions match TRBD2. With 0 bases clipped from V and 2 bases from J, the junction kept 2 bases outside the gene matches. This CDR3 spans 14 amino acids. Germline loops: CDR1 GKSSPN, CDR2 SITVG. The CDR3 here is CAWSLTGAQDTQYF. The covered CDR3 bases are TGTGCCTGGAGTCTAACTGGGGCCCAAGACACCCAGTAC.